By share, the clone carrying this T cell receptor (beta chain) ranks as medium-sized. Its antigen is undetermined. Adaptor-ligated barcode primers were used to amplify TRBV12-4/TRBJ1-2 clonotypes. One entry per CDR3 protein results from TCRdb running MiXCR on the multiplex PCR reads. The data show about 2,400 distinct CDR3 sequences, 2% to 3% seen once. The study, taken as a whole, reports: Greatest tumor Treg TCR overlap was with tumor naive CD4+ cells.

V shed 1 base and J shed 5 bases, with 11 bases lying between them. The CDR3 has 14 amino acids. Cells sorted as Tregs were CD4+, CD25+ and CD127-/low. This chain links TRBV12-3 or TRBV12-4 with TRBJ1-2; the D gene is possibly TRBD1 (5 bases). The sequenced sample consisted of tumor-infiltrating Tregs sorted from the breast tumor. The source of this sequence is a female donor with breast cancer. For the CDR3, the DNA is TGTGCCAGCAGTTTAGGCGGGGAGGGGTATGGCTACACCTTC. Encoded protein: CASSLGGEGYGYTF.